The entry below describes one T cell receptor (beta chain). Its specificity is unknown. The V end was cut by 4 bases, the J end by 6 bases, with 11 bases between. The CDR3 has 13 amino acids. Germline V gene data show CDR1 as LGHNA and CDR2 as YNFKEQ. The sample is drawn from a study of shared clonotypes between healthy human individuals. Across the whole study: Used for every donor were three CD4 naive, three CD4 memory, two CD8 naive and one CD8 memory plate.

Sorted-subset replicate PCR reactions were performed with approximately 0.2 ug DNA, corresponding to about 32,000 T cell genomes. The method was immunoSEQ multiplex PCR; TCRdb's version includes in-frame clones alone and lacks a portion of them. The sample lists about 1.1 million clones; approximately 75% were seen once. Study observations and caveats: Limited genetic and exposure-history diversity came from having few donors.

Material for sequencing was memory CD4+ T cells from PBMCs. The subset is: CD45RA-negative fraction. This TCR derives from a man aged 18 to 30 in good health. Some clones in this sample may be carry-over from other donors' samples. V and J are TRBV4-2 and TRBJ2-3; D is undetermined. CDR3 nucleotide sequence: TGTGCCAGCAGCCCCCCGGGCTCGGATACGCAGTATTTT. The encoded protein is CASSPPGSDTQYF.